The rows below give T cell receptor beta chains drawn from one sample of a study of control samples from healthy donors and cancer patients. Using immunoSEQ multiplex PCR, the repertoire was profiled, and TCRdb retains in-frame clones only, with some absent. The profile shows about 150,000 clones, about 90% of them singletons. The source material was blood. The receptors derive from a young man in good health. The CDR3 runs from the conserved cysteine through the conserved F or W. D genes are given only for firm matches. The size field is filled for only some rows; it gives once, few, many or a size class.

clone_size j_call v_call d_call cdr3_aa cdr3_nt
. TRBJ2-1 TRBV28 TRBD2 CASRPTSGGAHEQFF TGTGCCAGCAGGCCGACTAGCGGGGGGGCCCATGAGCAGTTCTTC
. TRBJ2-2 TRBV19 TRBD2 CASLASGGTGELFF TGTGCCAGTCTGGCTAGCGGGGGGACCGGGGAGCTGTTTTTT
. TRBJ2-1 TRBV5-1 TRBD2 CASSLGTSGTHEQFF TGCGCCAGCAGCCTAGGGACTAGCGGGACCCATGAGCAGTTCTTC
. TRBJ1-5 TRBV28 . CASSLGWLGQSNQPQHF TGTGCCAGCAGTTTGGGTTGGCTGGGGCAGTCCAATCAGCCCCAGCATTTT
once TRBJ2-7 TRBV7-8 . CASSRPLTESYEQYF TGTGCCAGCAGCAGACCGTTGACGGAGTCCTACGAGCAGTACTTC
. TRBJ1-2 TRBV5-4 . CASSSPRVVGYTF TGTGCCAGCAGCTCTCCCCGTGTGGTTGGCTACACCTTC
. TRBJ2-7 TRBV25-1 . CASSPWDTSYEQYF TGTGCCAGCAGCCCATGGGACACCTCCTACGAGCAGTACTTC
. TRBJ1-4 TRBV18 . CASSPEGSATNEKLFF TGTGCCAGCTCACCTGAGGGCTCTGCAACTAATGAAAAACTGTTTTTT
. TRBJ1-2 TRBV19 . CASSMGRGAGYGYTF TGTGCCAGTAGTATGGGCCGGGGGGCCGGCTATGGCTACACCTTC
. TRBJ2-4 TRBV19 TRBD1 CASSTMRTGGYIQYF TGTGCCAGTAGTACGATGCGGACAGGGGGCTACATTCAGTACTTC
. TRBJ1-5 TRBV5-6 . CASSNRENQPQHF TGTGCCAGCAGCAACAGGGAAAATCAGCCCCAGCATTTT
. TRBJ2-3 TRBV5-3 . CARNPPDTQYF TGTGCCAGAAACCCCCCGGATACGCAGTATTTT
once TRBJ2-7 TRBV5-6 . CASSFGQSSASYEQYF TGTGCCAGCAGCTTCGGACAATCTAGCGCCTCCTACGAGCAGTACTTC
. TRBJ1-5 TRBV4-1 . CASSQDRDGNQPQHF TGCGCCAGCAGCCAAGATCGCGACGGGAATCAGCCCCAGCATTTT
. TRBJ1-2 TRBV11-2 TRBD1 CASSLGSRGVYGYTF TGTGCCAGCAGCTTAGGAAGCAGGGGGGTATATGGCTACACCTTC
. TRBJ1-4 TRBV28 . CASSSTPTRKLFF TGTGCCAGCAGTTCAACCCCTACCAGAAAACTGTTTTTT
. TRBJ1-5 TRBV28 TRBD1 CASIGQGTGNQPQHF TGTGCCAGCATAGGACAGGGAACTGGCAATCAGCCCCAGCATTTT
. TRBJ2-5 TRBV15 . CATSREETQYF TGTGCCACCAGCAGAGAAGAGACCCAGTACTTC
. TRBJ2-4 TRBV2 TRBD1 CASSAGDRESNIQYF TGTGCCAGCAGCGCCGGGGACAGGGAATCAAACATTCAGTACTTC
. TRBJ2-7 TRBV28 . CASSTPTGYSYEQYF TGTGCCAGCAGTACACCCACGGGGTACTCCTACGAGCAGTACTTC
. TRBJ2-7 TRBV11-2 TRBD1 CASSFTTGTGPEQYF TGTGCCAGCAGTTTCACGACCGGGACAGGGCCCGAGCAGTACTTC
once TRBJ2-2 TRBV7-7 . CASSSQGGANTGELFF TGTGCCAGCAGCTCACAGGGGGGGGCGAACACCGGGGAGCTGTTTTTT
. TRBJ1-4 TRBV14 TRBD1 CASSRTGEKLFF TGTGCCAGCAGCCGGACAGGGGAAAAACTGTTTTTT
. TRBJ2-7 TRBV2 TRBD1 CASGPGQGGEQYF TGTGCCAGCGGCCCGGGACAGGGTGGCGAGCAGTACTTC
. TRBJ1-2 TRBV5-4 . CASSTGPGAGDGYTF TGTGCCAGCAGCACGGGGCCGGGAGCGGGGGATGGCTACACCTTC
. TRBJ1-2 TRBV18 . CASSPMDPLNYGYTF TGTGCCAGCTCACCTATGGACCCGCTTAACTATGGCTACACCTTC
. TRBJ1-3 TRBV5-4 . CASSAIPSGGSGNTIYF TGTGCCAGCAGCGCAATTCCCTCGGGGGGCTCTGGAAACACCATATATTTT
. TRBJ2-7 TRBV23-1 . CASSQSWAAGYEQYF TGCGCCAGCAGTCAATCGTGGGCCGCGGGCTACGAGCAGTACTTC
. TRBJ2-7 TRBV5-6 . CASSFQANYEQYF TGTGCCAGCAGCTTCCAAGCGAACTACGAGCAGTACTTC
. TRBJ2-5 TRBV5-4 . CASGDSGTQYF TGTGCCAGCGGGGACTCGGGGACCCAGTACTTC
. TRBJ1-4 TRBV7-6 . CASSRESEKLFF TGTGCCAGCAGCAGAGAGAGTGAAAAACTGTTTTTT
. TRBJ1-1 TRBV4-2 . CASSQGIEGSEAFF TGTGCCAGCAGCCAAGGAATTGAAGGGAGTGAAGCTTTCTTT
. TRBJ1-4 TRBV6-5 . CASSYSQGSNEKLFF TGTGCCAGCAGTTACTCACAGGGTTCTAATGAAAAACTGTTTTTT
. TRBJ2-3 TRBV10-1 TRBD2 CASSEYDSGGSDTQYF TGCGCCAGCAGTGAGTATGATAGCGGGGGTTCAGATACGCAGTATTTT
. TRBJ2-3 TRBV7-9 TRBD2 CASSLIAGGAQYF TGTGCCAGCAGCTTAATAGCGGGGGGCGCGCAGTATTTT
. TRBJ2-6 TRBV29-1 . CSVAGLGASGANVLTF TGCAGCGTTGCGGGGCTAGGGGCCTCTGGGGCCAACGTCCTGACTTTC
. TRBJ1-1 TRBV24-1 . CATSDFGGAEAFF TGTGCCACCAGTGATTTTGGGGGTGCTGAAGCTTTCTTT
. TRBJ1-2 TRBV5-6 TRBD1 CASSARDRGRSGYGYTF TGTGCCAGCAGCGCCCGGGACAGGGGGCGTTCTGGCTATGGCTACACCTTC
. TRBJ1-1 TRBV30 . CAWSDRDFNLNTEAFF TGTGCCTGGAGTGACAGGGACTTCAACCTGAACACTGAAGCTTTCTTT
few TRBJ2-7 TRBV6-6 . CASSYGTNLGQYF TGTGCCAGCAGTTACGGGACCAATTTGGGGCAGTACTTC
. TRBJ1-2 TRBV14 TRBD1 CASSPGTGGYTF TGTGCCAGCAGCCCCGGGACAGGGGGCTACACCTTC
. TRBJ2-5 TRBV3-1/TRBV3-2 TRBD1 CASSLQTTGETQYF TGTGCCAGCAGCCTTCAAACGACAGGGGAGACCCAGTACTTC
. TRBJ2-2 TRBV28 . CASSFQYTGELFF TGTGCCAGCAGTTTTCAGTACACCGGGGAGCTGTTTTTT
. TRBJ1-1 TRBV29-1 . CSETRNTEAFF TGCAGCGAGACGAGAAACACTGAAGCTTTCTTT
few TRBJ1-2 TRBV7-9 TRBD1 CASSLPTGNGYTF TGTGCCAGCAGCCTCCCGACAGGGAACGGCTACACCTTC
. TRBJ1-1 TRBV6-5 . CASSYQGRNTEAFF TGTGCCAGCAGTTATCAGGGACGGAACACTGAAGCTTTCTTT
. TRBJ2-5 TRBV6-6 TRBD1 CASSQGQVIWETQYF TGTGCCAGCAGTCAAGGACAGGTGATATGGGAGACCCAGTACTTC
. TRBJ2-1 TRBV3-1/TRBV3-2 . CASSQRTRTVNNEQFF TGTGCCAGCAGCCAAAGGACAAGGACAGTGAACAATGAGCAGTTCTTC
. TRBJ2-1 TRBV7-9 TRBD1 CASSLGQGWSNEQFF TGTGCCAGCAGCTTAGGACAGGGATGGAGCAATGAGCAGTTCTTC
. TRBJ1-4 TRBV6-6 . CASSYDSGNEKLFF TGTGCCAGCAGTTACGACTCGGGAAATGAAAAACTGTTTTTT